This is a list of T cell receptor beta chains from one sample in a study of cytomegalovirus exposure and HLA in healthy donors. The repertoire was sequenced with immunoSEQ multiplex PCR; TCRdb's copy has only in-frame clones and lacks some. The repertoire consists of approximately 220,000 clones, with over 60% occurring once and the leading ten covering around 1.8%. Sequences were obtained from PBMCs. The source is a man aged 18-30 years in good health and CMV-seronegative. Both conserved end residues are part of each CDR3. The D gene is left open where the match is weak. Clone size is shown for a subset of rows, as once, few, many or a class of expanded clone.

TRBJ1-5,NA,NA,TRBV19,CASSITGFQPQHF,TGTGCCAGTAGTATAACGGGTTTTCAGCCCCAGCATTTT
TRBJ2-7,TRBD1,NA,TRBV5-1,CASSLDRGREQYF,TGCGCCAGCAGCTTGGACAGGGGCCGCGAGCAGTACTTC
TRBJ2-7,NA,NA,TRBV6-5,CASTSGAGEIHEQYF,TGTGCCAGCACCTCGGGCGCAGGGGAAATCCACGAGCAGTACTTC
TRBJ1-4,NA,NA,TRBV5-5,CASSLVLGYEDEKLFF,TGTGCCAGCAGCTTGGTATTAGGATACGAGGATGAAAAACTGTTTTTT
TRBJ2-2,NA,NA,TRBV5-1,CASSLGQGGTGELFF,TGCGCCAGCAGCTTGGGGCAGGGAGGCACCGGGGAGCTGTTTTTT
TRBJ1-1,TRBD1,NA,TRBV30,CARGQGRTEAFF,TGTGCCCGGGGACAGGGAAGAACTGAAGCTTTCTTT
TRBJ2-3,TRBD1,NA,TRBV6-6,CASSYSPGGEDTQYF,TGTGCCAGCAGTTACTCGCCAGGGGGCGAAGATACGCAGTATTTT
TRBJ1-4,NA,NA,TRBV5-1,CASSLVEATNEKLFF,TGCGCCAGCAGCTTGGTAGAGGCAACTAATGAAAAACTGTTTTTT
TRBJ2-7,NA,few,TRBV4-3,CASSQGLLTSYEQYF,TGCGCCAGCAGCCAAGGACTGTTGACCTCCTACGAGCAGTACTTC
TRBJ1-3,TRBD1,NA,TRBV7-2,CASRRTGGSEGNTIYF,TGTGCCAGCAGGCGTACAGGGGGCTCGGAGGGAAACACCATATATTTT
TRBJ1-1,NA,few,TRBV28,CASRSAGITEAFF,TGTGCCAGCAGATCGGCAGGGATCACTGAAGCTTTCTTT
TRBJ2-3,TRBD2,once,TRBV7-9,CASSLQLAGGHGGTDTQYF,TGTGCCAGCAGCTTACAACTAGCGGGGGGGCATGGGGGCACAGATACGCAGTATTTT
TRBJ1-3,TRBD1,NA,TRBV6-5,CASSSPGQSSGNTIYF,TGTGCCAGCAGTTCCCCGGGACAGAGCTCTGGAAACACCATATATTTT